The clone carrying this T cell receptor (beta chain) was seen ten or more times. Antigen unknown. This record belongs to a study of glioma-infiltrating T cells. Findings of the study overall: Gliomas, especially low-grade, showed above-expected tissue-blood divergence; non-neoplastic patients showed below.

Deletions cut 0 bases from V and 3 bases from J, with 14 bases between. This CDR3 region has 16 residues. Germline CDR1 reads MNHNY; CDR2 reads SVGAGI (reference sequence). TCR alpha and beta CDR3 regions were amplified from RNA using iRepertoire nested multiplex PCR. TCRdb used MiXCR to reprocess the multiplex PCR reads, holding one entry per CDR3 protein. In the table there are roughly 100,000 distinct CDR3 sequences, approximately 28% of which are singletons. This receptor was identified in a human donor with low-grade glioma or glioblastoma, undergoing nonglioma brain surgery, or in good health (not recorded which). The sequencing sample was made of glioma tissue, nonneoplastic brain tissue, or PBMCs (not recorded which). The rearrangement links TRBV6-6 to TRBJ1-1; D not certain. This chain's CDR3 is CASSYSAVDRYTEAFF. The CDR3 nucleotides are TGTGCCAGCAGTTACTCGGCAGTCGATCGGTACACTGAAGCTTTCTTT.